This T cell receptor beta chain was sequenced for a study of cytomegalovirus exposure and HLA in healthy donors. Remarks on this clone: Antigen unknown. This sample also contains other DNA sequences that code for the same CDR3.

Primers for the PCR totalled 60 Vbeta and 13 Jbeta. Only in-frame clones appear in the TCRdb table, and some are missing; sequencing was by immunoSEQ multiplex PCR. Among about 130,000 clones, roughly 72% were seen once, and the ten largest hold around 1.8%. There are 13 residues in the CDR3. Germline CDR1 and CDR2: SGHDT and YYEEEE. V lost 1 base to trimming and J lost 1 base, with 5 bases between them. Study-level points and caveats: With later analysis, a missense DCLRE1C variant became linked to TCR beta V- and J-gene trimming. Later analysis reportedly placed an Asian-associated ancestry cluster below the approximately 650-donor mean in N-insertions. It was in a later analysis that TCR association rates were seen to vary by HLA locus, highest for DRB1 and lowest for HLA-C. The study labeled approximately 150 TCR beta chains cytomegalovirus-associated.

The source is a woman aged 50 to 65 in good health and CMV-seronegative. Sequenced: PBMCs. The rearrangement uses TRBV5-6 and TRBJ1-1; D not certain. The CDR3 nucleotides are TGTGCCAGCAGCTTGCGGGGGAACACTGAAGCTTTCTTT. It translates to CASSLRGNTEAFF.